Listed here is a single T cell receptor beta chain. In TCRdb, the RT-PCR reads were re-called with MiXCR into one record per CDR3 protein. The sample records about 680,000 distinct CDR3 sequences, about 14% being singletons. The CDR3 is 12 amino acids. CDR1 MNHEY and CDR2 SVGEGT come from the germline V gene. V lost 2 bases to trimming and J lost 7 bases, with 9 bases between them. The source is a female donor in good health, serving as a healthy control. This rearrangement joins TRBV6-2 or TRBV6-3 to TRBJ2-7; D unresolved. Sequencing used memory CD4+ T cells from blood. For the CDR3, the DNA is TGTGCCAGCAGTTACAAAGGGTTTGAGCAGTACTTC. It encodes CASSYKGFEQYF.